The source of this T cell receptor beta chain is a study of early T cells in non-severe SARS-CoV-2 infection. Overall study: The study sequenced bulk RNA from unsorted whole blood, with chains unpaired.

Individually, cDNA molecules had unique molecular identifiers attached to them. From the 5' RACE reads, TCRdb called clonotypes with MiXCR, one entry per CDR3 protein. The repertoire consists of about 66,000 distinct CDR3 sequences, with roughly 13% occurring once and the leading ten covering roughly 8%. The germline V gene encodes CDR1 SQVTM and CDR2 ANQGSEA. The CDR3 contains 15 residues. Trimming cost V 6 bases and J 0 bases, with 16 bases left between them. Only a few counts were recorded for this clonotype. What it binds is not known. Study-wide points: VDJdb matching skewed toward anti-spike CD8 responses, missing private and CD4 specificities.

The chain links TRBV29-1 to TRBJ2-3, with D hard to call. Material: whole blood. This TCR was recovered from an adult who was a healthcare worker with PCR-confirmed SARS-CoV-2 infection or an uninfected control (not recorded which). Written as DNA, the CDR3 is TGCAGCGTCGTCAACACATGGGCGAGCACAGATACGCAGTATTTT. This encodes CSVVNTWASTDTQYF.